The 3 T cell receptor beta chains presented below share a single source sample, sequenced in a study of spatial heterogeneity in lung cancer. TCRdb redid the calling of the 5' RACE reads with MiXCR, one entry per CDR3 protein. The sample includes under 40,000 distinct CDR3 sequences, more than 4.5% of them seen just once. Time point specified: sample taken at primary tumor resection. Sequencing used PBMCs, obtained at surgery. Source of these receptors: a female donor with early-stage non-small cell lung cancer.

This clonotype was observed at least ten times. V and J are TRBV20-1 and TRBJ1-1, with D possibly TRBD1 on 5 matching bases. This CDR3 is 11 amino acids long. The germline V gene has CDR1 DFQATT and CDR2 SNEGSKA (reference sequence). With 7 bases removed from V and 7 bases from J, the gap between germline ends came to 13 bases. This chain's CDR3 is CSGIRQNEAFF. CDR3 sequence (DNA): TGCAGTGGTATCCGACAGAATGAAGCTTTCTTT.

Many counts were recorded for this clonotype. V and J are TRBV28 and TRBJ2-7, with TRBD1 matching over 8 bases. V lost 3 bases to trimming and J lost 1 base; unmatched junction nucleotides: 5. Germline V gene data show CDR1 as MDHEN and CDR2 as SYDVKM. The CDR3 sequence is 15 residues long. Here the CDR3 DNA reads TGTGCCAGCAGTTTGTGGCAGGGGGCTTCCTACGAGCAGTACTTC. Translation: CASSLWQGASYEQYF.

This clonotype was detected many times. V gene TRBV2 combines with J gene TRBJ1-6, with D perhaps TRBD1 (5 bases). CDR3 length: 13 amino acids. V was trimmed by 0 bases and J by 11 bases, leaving 8 bases between them. Per the germline V gene, CDR1 is SNHLY and CDR2 is FYNNEI. CDR3 in DNA: TGTGCCAGCAGTGAAGCGGAGGGGACACCCCTCCACTTT. The encoded protein is CASSEAEGTPLHF.